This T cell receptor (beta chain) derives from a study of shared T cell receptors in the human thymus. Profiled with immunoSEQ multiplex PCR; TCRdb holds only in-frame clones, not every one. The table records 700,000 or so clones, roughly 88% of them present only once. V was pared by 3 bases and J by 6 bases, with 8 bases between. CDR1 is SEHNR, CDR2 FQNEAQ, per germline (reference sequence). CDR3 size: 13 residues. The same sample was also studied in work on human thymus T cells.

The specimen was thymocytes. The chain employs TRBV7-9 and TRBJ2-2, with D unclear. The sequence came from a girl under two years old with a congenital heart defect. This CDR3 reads CASSLAGSGELFF. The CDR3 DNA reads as TGTGCCAGCAGCTTGGCCGGGTCCGGGGAGCTGTTTTTT.